These T cell receptor beta chains were read from a single sample in a study of T-cell memory formation after mild COVID-19. TCRdb reanalysed the 5' RACE reads using MiXCR and keeps one entry per CDR3 protein. The data show about 270,000 distinct CDR3 sequences, around 16% seen once. What was sequenced was PBMCs or a T cell subset sorted from them (not recorded which). These receptors originate from a man aged 18 to 29 who had mild COVID-19 (a few samples of this study predate the infection). Cell type and time point are not known. CDR3s include the opening cysteine and the closing phenylalanine or tryptophan. A D gene is named only where the DNA matches it firmly. Expanded clones get a size class; other rows say once, few or many, or leave the size out.

CASSLSPGGPASGYTF,TGTGCCAGCAGCTTAAGCCCTGGAGGGCCCGCTAGTGGCTACACCTTC,TRBJ1-2,TRBV11-2,NA,NA,16
CASSFRSLKEAFF,TGCGCCAGCAGCTTTAGGTCCCTAAAGGAAGCTTTCTTT,TRBJ1-1,TRBV5-1,NA,NA,13
CASSLWRSSYNEQFF,TGTGCCAGCAGCTTGTGGCGGAGCTCCTACAATGAGCAGTTCTTC,TRBJ2-1,TRBV5-6,NA,NA,15
CASSLGVRSEAFF,TGTGCCAGCAGTTTGGGGGTAAGGTCTGAAGCTTTCTTT,TRBJ1-1,TRBV25-1,NA,NA,13
CASSRLAGGPTYNEQFF,TGTGCCAGCAGTAGACTAGCGGGGGGCCCGACATACAATGAGCAGTTCTTC,TRBJ2-1,TRBV6-2/TRBV6-3,NA,TRBD2,17
CASSSRLAGVGSSSYNEQFF,TGTGCCAGCAGCTCAAGACTAGCGGGGGTCGGAAGTAGCTCCTACAATGAGCAGTTCTTC,TRBJ2-1,TRBV7-2,few,TRBD2,20
CASSYLDEQYF,TGTGCCAGCAGTTATTTGGACGAGCAGTACTTC,TRBJ2-7,TRBV6-2/TRBV6-3,many,NA,11
CASSQDLGSSNEQYF,TGCGCCAGCAGCCAAGATCTGGGGTCTAGCAACGAGCAGTACTTC,TRBJ2-7,TRBV4-1,many,NA,15
CATSDPGPQVETQYF,TGTGCCACCAGTGATCCGGGGCCCCAGGTTGAGACCCAGTACTTC,TRBJ2-5,TRBV24-1,NA,NA,15
CASSPQGTDTQYF,TGTGCCAGCAGCCCACAGGGCACAGATACGCAGTATTTT,TRBJ2-3,TRBV7-2,NA,NA,13
CSARPRGVGELFF,TGCAGTGCTAGACCACGGGGGGTCGGGGAGCTGTTTTTT,TRBJ2-2,TRBV20-1,few,TRBD2,13
CANEPLTGPYNEQFF,TGTGCCAACGAGCCCCTGACAGGGCCATACAATGAGCAGTTCTTC,TRBJ2-1,TRBV7-9,NA,TRBD1,15
CATGTGVNEQYF,TGTGCCACCGGGACAGGGGTAAACGAGCAGTACTTC,TRBJ2-7,TRBV7-9,many,TRBD1,12
CASSLVTGRDTQYF,TGTGCCAGCAGCTTGGTTACGGGAAGGGATACGCAGTATTTT,TRBJ2-3,TRBV5-4,many,NA,14
CSAAGTGNEKLFF,TGCAGCGCTGCCGGGACAGGGAATGAAAAACTGTTTTTT,TRBJ1-4,TRBV29-1,NA,TRBD1,13
CASSPRQRNYGYTF,TGTGCCAGCAGTCCGAGACAGCGTAACTATGGCTACACCTTC,TRBJ1-2,TRBV6-2/TRBV6-3,NA,NA,14
CASSYERGPNNEQFF,TGCGCCAGCAGCTACGAGCGGGGGCCCAATAATGAGCAGTTCTTC,TRBJ2-1,TRBV5-1,many,TRBD2,15
CASSIPGQDYGYTF,TGCGCCAGCAGCATCCCGGGACAGGACTATGGCTACACCTTC,TRBJ1-2,TRBV5-1,NA,TRBD1,14
CASSPTAYSNQPQHF,TGTGCCAGCAGCCCGACAGCTTATAGCAATCAGCCCCAGCATTTT,TRBJ1-5,TRBV12-3/TRBV12-4,NA,NA,15
CAGTRVGAEAFF,TGTGCCGGGACCAGGGTAGGAGCTGAAGCTTTCTTT,TRBJ1-1,TRBV7-2,few,NA,12
CASSQDAGVNTEAFF,TGCGCCAGCAGCCAAGATGCGGGTGTGAACACTGAAGCTTTCTTT,TRBJ1-1,TRBV4-1,few,NA,15
CASSWVARSNYGYTF,TGTGCCAGCAGCTGGGTCGCGCGATCTAACTATGGCTACACCTTC,TRBJ1-2,TRBV5-5,NA,NA,15
CSARRGLAYTEAFF,TGCAGCGCTCGTAGGGGGCTAGCGTACACTGAAGCTTTCTTT,TRBJ1-1,TRBV29-1,many,TRBD1,14
CASSAHETQYF,TGTGCCAGCAGCGCCCACGAGACCCAGTACTTC,TRBJ2-5,TRBV7-8,NA,NA,11
CASSLAAGSSYNEQFF,TGCGCCAGCAGCTTGGCCGCGGGGAGCTCCTACAATGAGCAGTTCTTC,TRBJ2-1,TRBV5-1,few,NA,16
CASSLRVLSDNEQFF,TGTGCCAGCAGCTTACGCGTTTTATCCGACAATGAGCAGTTCTTC,TRBJ2-1,TRBV5-5,few,NA,15
CASSFGINEKLFF,TGTGCCAGCAGCTTTGGTATCAATGAAAAACTGTTTTTT,TRBJ1-4,TRBV11-2,NA,NA,13
CATSEAGKTQYF,TGTGCCACCAGTGAGGCAGGGAAGACGCAGTATTTT,TRBJ2-3,TRBV24-1,NA,NA,12
CASSTGTSGGATDTQYF,TGTGCCAGCAGCACTGGGACTAGCGGGGGGGCCACAGATACGCAGTATTTT,TRBJ2-3,TRBV7-3,NA,TRBD2,17
CSVGQGEGNTIYF,TGCAGCGTTGGCCAGGGTGAAGGGAACACCATATATTTT,TRBJ1-3,TRBV29-1,few,NA,13
CSVDRHGYTF,TGCAGCGTCGACCGGCATGGCTACACCTTC,TRBJ1-2,TRBV29-1,many,NA,10
CASSQDNYPSGRGYTF,TGCGCCAGCAGCCAAGATAATTACCCCTCGGGCCGTGGCTACACCTTC,TRBJ1-2,TRBV4-3,NA,NA,16
CASSLAPGLAGETDTQYF,TGTGCCAGCAGCTTAGCGCCGGGACTAGCGGGGGAGACAGATACGCAGTATTTT,TRBJ2-3,TRBV7-2,few,TRBD2,18
CATRGQGSNQPQHF,TGTGCCACCAGGGGACAGGGTAGCAATCAGCCCCAGCATTTT,TRBJ1-5,TRBV24-1,few,TRBD1,14
CASSLARSYNSPLHF,TGCGCCAGCAGCTTGGCAAGGTCCTATAATTCACCCCTCCACTTT,TRBJ1-6,TRBV5-1,NA,NA,15
CASSLTLSSYNSPLHF,TGTGCCAGCAGCTTAACATTAAGCTCCTATAATTCACCCCTCCACTTT,TRBJ1-6,TRBV7-8,NA,NA,16
CASSFLSEAFF,TGTGCCAGCAGCTTTTTAAGTGAAGCTTTCTTT,TRBJ1-1,TRBV5-4,many,NA,11
CASSTGQTNEQFF,TGTGCCAGCAGTACCGGACAGACCAATGAGCAGTTCTTC,TRBJ2-1,TRBV12-3/TRBV12-4,few,NA,13
CASSYETANYGYTF,TGTGCCAGCAGTTACGAGACCGCCAACTATGGCTACACCTTC,TRBJ1-2,TRBV6-2/TRBV6-3,few,NA,14
CSAGLGAEGRGSNQPQHF,TGCAGTGCCGGTCTGGGTGCCGAGGGAAGGGGTAGCAATCAGCCCCAGCATTTT,TRBJ1-5,TRBV20-1,few,NA,18
CASSPGQHTGELFF,TGCGCCAGCAGCCCGGGACAGCACACCGGGGAGCTGTTTTTT,TRBJ2-2,TRBV5-1,few,TRBD1,14
CASSRQNEQFF,TGTGCCAGCAGCAGACAGAATGAGCAGTTCTTC,TRBJ2-1,TRBV21-1,many,NA,11
CASSLVGYGELFF,TGTGCCAGCAGCTTAGTCGGGTACGGGGAGCTGTTTTTT,TRBJ2-2,TRBV7-6,few,NA,13
CASSFGSRGYEQYF,TGTGCCAGCAGTTTCGGCAGCCGGGGCTACGAGCAGTACTTC,TRBJ2-7,TRBV12-3/TRBV12-4,NA,NA,14
CASSLPLAGTALYGYTF,TGTGCCAGCAGCCTCCCGTTGGCCGGGACAGCCCTCTATGGCTACACCTTC,TRBJ1-2,TRBV7-2,few,TRBD1,17